The 18 T cell receptor beta chains below were found in one sample sequenced in a study of cytomegalovirus exposure and HLA in healthy donors. A multiplex PCR was run with 60 Vbeta primers and 13 Jbeta primers. Using immunoSEQ multiplex PCR, the repertoire was profiled, and TCRdb retains in-frame clones only, with some absent. Here the sample spans about 180,000 clones, about 77% being singletons. Sample: PBMCs. The receptors come from a woman aged 30 to 39 in good health and CMV-seropositive.

This clone is a singleton in its sample. V is TRBV28 and J is TRBJ1-6, with a weak D call TRBD1 (6 bases). Germline V lookup: CDR1 MDHEN, CDR2 SYDVKM. Trimming removed 7 bases at V and 0 bases at J, with 10 bases between. The CDR3 has 15 amino acids. The CDR3: CASNQGSSYNSPLHF. CDR3 DNA sequence: TGTGCCAGCAACCAGGGGAGCTCCTATAATTCACCCCTCCACTTT.

The chain carries TRBV4-3 and TRBJ2-5, with D maybe TRBD2 (6 bases). Germline loops: CDR1 LGHNA, CDR2 YSLEER. The germline V and J ends were trimmed by 1 base and 5 bases, with 17 bases remaining between them. The CDR3 runs 16 residues. The CDR3 nucleotides are TGCGCCAGCAGCCAAGTGGGAGTTGGTGGGGGGGAGACCCAGTACTTC. Translating gives CASSQVGVGGGETQYF.

The chain has TRBV4-1 and TRBJ2-7; D remains ambiguous. The V and J ends lost 1 base and 1 base respectively, with 8 bases between them. CDR3 length: 14 amino acids. CDR1 and CDR2 from the germline V gene are MGHRA and YSYEKL. CDR3: CASSQAGLSYEQYF. The DNA for the CDR3 is TGCGCCAGCAGCCAAGCCGGGTTATCCTACGAGCAGTACTTC.

The chain couples TRBV6-4 to TRBJ2-4, with a weak D call TRBD1 (6 bases). The ends were cut back, 5 bases at V and 4 bases at J, with 12 bases in the middle. CDR1 MRHNA and CDR2 SNTAGT come from the germline V gene. The CDR3 totals 14 residues. CDR3 loop: CASSSRGKKNIQYF. CDR3 sequence (DNA): TGTGCCAGCAGTTCGAGGGGGAAAAAAAACATTCAGTACTTC.

The chain combines TRBV6-5 with TRBJ2-7; D not certain. This CDR3 is 14 amino acids long. The V gene's germline CDR1 is MNHEY and CDR2 SVGAGI. Trimming took off 4 bases at V and 6 bases at J, with 16 bases between the two ends. CDR3 residues: CASSFRPVGGEQYF. Here the CDR3 DNA reads TGTGCCAGCAGTTTCCGCCCGGTCGGCGGCGAGCAGTACTTC.

The CDR3 coding sequence is TGTGCCAGCAGCCAAGCCCTCCCGACAGGACGAAGGACCTACGAGCAGTACTTC. It translates to CASSQALPTGRRTYEQYF. The J gene is TRBJ2-7, the V gene TRBV4-2; D may be TRBD1 (6 bases). Per germline, CDR1 LGHNA and CDR2 YNFKEQ. Trimming removed 1 base at V and 2 bases at J, with 21 bases between. The CDR3 is 18 amino acids.

The chain carries TRBV6-5 and TRBJ2-5; D might be TRBD1 (6 bases). The CDR3 contains 15 residues. Germline CDR1 is MNHEY and CDR2 is SVGAGI. V lost 5 bases and J lost 5, with 18 bases in between. CDR3 loop: CASSTGTLTKETQYF. DNA of the CDR3: TGTGCCAGCAGTACAGGGACACTTACCAAGGAGACCCAGTACTTC.

The rearrangement joins TRBV19 to TRBJ2-3, with 7 bases aligning to TRBD1. V was pared by 4 bases and J by 4 bases, with 8 bases of the junction left unmatched. The length of the CDR3 is 15 residues. Germline CDR1 and CDR2: LNHDA and SQIVND (reference sequence). Here the CDR3 reads CASSTRDSPADTQYF. DNA of the CDR3: TGTGCCAGTAGTACCCGGGACAGCCCAGCAGATACGCAGTATTTT.

This clone occurred a few times. The rearrangement links TRBV5-8 to TRBJ2-7, with a weak D call TRBD1 (5 bases). The CDR3 spans 11 residues. Trimming removed 10 bases from V and 3 bases from J, with 11 bases in between. From germline, CDR1 is SGHTS and CDR2 YDEGEE. The chain's CDR3 is CASSGHYEQYF. CDR3 in DNA: TGTGCCTCCTCAGGGCACTACGAGCAGTACTTC.

This chain connects TRBV28 to TRBJ2-4; D perhaps matches TRBD2 (5 bases). Germline loops: CDR1 MDHEN, CDR2 SYDVKM. V was trimmed by 7 bases and J by 8 bases, leaving 21 bases between them. CDR3 length: 15 residues. In DNA, the CDR3 is TGTGCCAGCACCTCCCCGACCCGGGCGGAGGACATTCAGTACTTC. Translation gives CASTSPTRAEDIQYF.

The chain uses TRBV30 and TRBJ2-3, with a weak D call TRBD2 (7 bases). The V and J ends lost 1 base and 4 bases respectively, with 15 bases between them. The CDR3 is 15 residues long. Germline CDR1 GTSNPN, CDR2 SVGIG (reference sequence). CDR3 protein: CAWSAGGGGSDTQYF. CDR3 nucleotides: TGTGCCTGGAGTGCAGGAGGGGGGGGCTCAGATACGCAGTATTTT.

This CDR3 is CASSDRQVWTGELFF. CDR3 in DNA: TGTGCCAGCAGTGACAGGCAGGTCTGGACCGGGGAGCTGTTTTTT. The chain recombines TRBV2 with TRBJ2-2, with no clear D. From germline, CDR1 is SNHLY and CDR2 FYNNEI. V was pared by 3 bases and J by 5 bases, with 13 bases between. CDR3 length: 15 amino acids. The variable domain in full, completed from reference TRBV2 and TRBJ2-2, reads EPEVTQTPSHQVTQMGQEVILRCVPISNHLYFYWYRQILGQKVEFLVSFYNNEISEKSEIFDDQFSVERPDGSNFTLKIRSTKLEDSAMYFCASSDRQVWTGELFFGEGSRLTVL.

The chain joins TRBV11-2 to TRBJ2-1; D is perhaps TRBD2 (7 bases). The ends were cut back, 2 bases at V and 6 bases at J, with 11 bases in the middle. CDR1 is SGHAT and CDR2 is FQNNGV in the germline V gene. The length of the CDR3 is 14 residues. CDR3 in amino acids: CASSLIRGANEQFF. For the CDR3, the DNA is TGTGCCAGCAGCTTAATCCGGGGGGCCAATGAGCAGTTCTTC.

The chain recombines TRBV18 with TRBJ2-5; TRBD2 aligns across 8 bases. V shed 2 bases, J shed 5 bases, and the junction held 10 bases outside the gene matches. Germline loops: CDR1 KGHSH, CDR2 LQKENI. The CDR3 length is 16 residues. The CDR3 spells CASSPGGLGSGETQYF. As DNA, the CDR3 is TGTGCCAGCTCACCAGGGGGACTAGGGTCGGGCGAGACCCAGTACTTC.

This clone was seen just once. This sequence joins TRBV7-6 and TRBJ1-6, with D possibly matching TRBD1 (6 bases). This CDR3 comprises 15 residues. Germline V gives CDR1 SGHVS, CDR2 FNYEAQ. Trimming shortened V by 5 bases and J by 7 bases, and 15 bases separated the two germline ends. The CDR3 here is CASSQTGQRNSPLHF. The CDR3 DNA reads TGTGCCAGCAGCCAGACGGGACAAAGGAATTCACCCCTCCACTTT.

Turning to this clone: One end of the junction fails to match germline, which may point to a read error. The rearrangement joins TRBV4-2 to TRBJ2-4; tentative D call: TRBD2 (6 bases). Per germline, CDR1 LGHNA and CDR2 YNFKEQ. This CDR3 comprises 16 residues. The CDR3 spells CASSPSRLLAKNIRYF. CDR3 nucleotide sequence: TGTGCCAGCAGCCCTTCGAGACTACTAGCCAAAAACATTCGGTACTTC.

The V gene is TRBV10-2, the J gene TRBJ2-5, with 7 positions matching TRBD1. CDR3 size: 13 residues. V was pared by 3 bases and J by 5 bases, with 3 bases of the junction left unmatched. CDR1 and CDR2 from the germline V gene are WSHSY and SAAADI. CDR3 coding DNA: TGCGCCAGCAGTGATCAGGGGGTGGAGACCCAGTACTTC. Translation: CASSDQGVETQYF.

As DNA, the CDR3 is TGTGCCAGCAGCTTGGGAGGGGAAGCTGGAAACACCATATATTTT. Translation gives CASSLGGEAGNTIYF. V is TRBV11-3 and J is TRBJ1-3; D may be TRBD1 (5 bases). The CDR3 is 15 amino acids. Per germline, CDR1 SGHNT and CDR2 YENEEA. V lost 3 bases and J 2 bases, leaving 11 bases between the germline ends. Complete variable domain (other parts from reference TRBV11-3 and TRBJ1-3): EAGVVQSPRYKIIEKKQPVAFWCNPISGHNTLYWYLQNLGQGPELLIRYENEEAVDDSQLPKDRFSAERLKGVDSTLKIQPAELGDSAVYLCASSLGGEAGNTIYFGEGSWLTVV.